The 8 T cell receptor beta chains below were found in one sample sequenced in a study of CD8+CD57+ T cells in acquired aplastic anemia. Genomic DNA, serving as template, underwent TCR beta VDJ and CDR3 profiling. TCRdb reanalysed the reads using MiXCR and keeps one entry per CDR3 protein. The repertoire includes some 200,000 distinct CDR3 sequences, approximately 51% of them detected once, and around 20% sits in the top ten. Patients selected for sequencing had displayed CD8+CD57+ cell expansion by flow cytometry. The source material was sorted CD4+, CD8+, or CD8+CD57+ T cells (not recorded which) from PBMCs. The origin of the receptors is a human donor with aplastic anemia.

This clonotype was counted at least ten times. The rearrangement uses TRBV6-5 and TRBJ2-2, with D unclear. This CDR3 has 13 amino acids. CDR1 MNHEY and CDR2 SVGAGI come from the germline V gene. The CDR3 DNA follows: TGTACATCCTCGAAGGTGAACACCGGGGAGCTGTTTTTT. Protein sequence: CTSSKVNTGELFF.

This clonotype was picked up many times. At one boundary the junction diverges from the germline segment, which might be a read error. The genes are TRBV7-2 and TRBJ1-2, with D possibly being TRBD1 (6 bases). The CDR3 extends over 12 amino acids. Germline V gene lookup returns CDR1 SGHTA and CDR2 FQGNSA. The CDR3 here is CASSLGGGLGAF. The CDR3 nucleotides are TGTGCCAGCAGCTTAGGTGGGGGCCTCGGCGCCTTC.

This chain joins TRBV9 and TRBJ2-5, with TRBD1 identical over 9 bases. This CDR3 comprises 15 residues. Germline CDR1 and CDR2: SGDLS and YYNGEE. J lost 4 bases, V lost 3 bases, and 7 bases had no gene match. This chain's CDR3 is CASSAQGAQGETQYF. CDR3 bases: TGTGCCAGCAGCGCACAGGGGGCGCAAGGAGAGACCCAGTACTTC.

V is TRBV14 and J is TRBJ2-5; a weak D match, TRBD1 (6 bases). Per germline, CDR1 SGHDN and CDR2 FVKESK. Deletions cut 5 bases from V and 4 bases from J, with 17 bases between. CDR3 length: 15 residues. The CDR3 is CASSFRGLTGETQYF. The CDR3 DNA reads as TGTGCCAGCAGCTTCCGAGGACTGACAGGAGAGACCCAGTACTTC.

This rearrangement joins TRBV19 to TRBJ1-6, with unresolved D. The CDR3 spans 12 residues. Germline V gene data show CDR1 as LNHDA and CDR2 as SQIVND (reference sequence). V was shortened by 3 bases and J by 8 bases, with 5 bases between the two germline ends. In DNA form, the CDR3 reads TGTGCCAGTAGTATTTCCGATTCACCCCTCCACTTT. Amino acid sequence: CASSISDSPLHF.

This clonotype was recorded at least ten times. V and J are TRBV25-1 and TRBJ1-1; D possibly corresponds to TRBD1 (5 bases). Germline CDR1 is MGHDK and CDR2 is SYGVNS. The CDR3 consists of 13 residues. V was pared by 5 bases and J by 1 base, with 8 bases between. The DNA for the CDR3 is TGTGCCAGCAGTACGACAGCGAACACTGAAGCTTTCTTT. This encodes CASSTTANTEAFF.

As regards this clonotype: Possible read error: a much larger clone is one base away. The V call is TRBV20-1, the J call TRBJ1-1, with 9 bases fitting TRBD1. From germline, CDR1 is DFQATT and CDR2 SNEGSKA (reference sequence). CDR3 length equals 15 residues. The CDR3 region is CSAERRQGGVTEALF. The CDR3 bases are TGCAGTGCTGAAAGACGACAGGGGGGGGTCACTGAAGCTCTCTTT.

The V gene is TRBV12-3 or TRBV12-4, the J gene TRBJ1-1; TRBD1 aligns across 10 bases. The CDR3 sequence is 16 residues long. The V segment lost 6 bases and the J segment 4 bases; nucleotides outside the gene matches: 11. In nucleotides, the CDR3 is TGTGCCAGCAGGTCCTCCGACAGGGGGCCGATCACTGAAGCTTTCTTT. Translating it yields CASRSSDRGPITEAFF.